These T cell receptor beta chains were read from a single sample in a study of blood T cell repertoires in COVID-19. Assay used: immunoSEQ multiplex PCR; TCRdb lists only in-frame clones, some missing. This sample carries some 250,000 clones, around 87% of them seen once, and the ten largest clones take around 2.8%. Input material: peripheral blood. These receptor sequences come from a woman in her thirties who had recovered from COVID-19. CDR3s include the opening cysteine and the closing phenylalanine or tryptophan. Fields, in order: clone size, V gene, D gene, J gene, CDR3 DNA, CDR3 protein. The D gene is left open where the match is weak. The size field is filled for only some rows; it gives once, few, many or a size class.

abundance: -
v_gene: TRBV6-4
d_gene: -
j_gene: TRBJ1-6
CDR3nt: TGTGCCAGCAGTGACTCACAACGGTTAGCCTCCTATAATTCACCCCTCCACTTT
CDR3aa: CASSDSQRLASYNSPLHF

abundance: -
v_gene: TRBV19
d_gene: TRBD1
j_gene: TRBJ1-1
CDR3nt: TGTGCCAGTAGTACGAGGACAGGAGGGACCCGGACATCTGAAGCTTTCTTT
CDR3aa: CASSTRTGGTRTSEAFF

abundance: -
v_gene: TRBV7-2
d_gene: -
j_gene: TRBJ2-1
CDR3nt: TGTGCCAGCAGCCAGACCCTAGGAAAGCAGTTCTTC
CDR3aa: CASSQTLGKQFF

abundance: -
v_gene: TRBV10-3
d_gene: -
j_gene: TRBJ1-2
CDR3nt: TGTGCCATCAGTGAGTCTGCTGGAACCAGGGGAAATGGCTACACCTTC
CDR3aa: CAISESAGTRGNGYTF

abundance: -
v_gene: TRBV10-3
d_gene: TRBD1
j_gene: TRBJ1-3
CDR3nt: TGTGCCATTCAACAGGGGGGCTCTGGAAACACCATATATTTT
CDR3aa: CAIQQGGSGNTIYF

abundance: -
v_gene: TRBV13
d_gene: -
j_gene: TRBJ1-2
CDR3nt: TGTGCCAGCGGCGGGCTAGGAGGGGACTATGGCTACACCTTC
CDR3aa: CASGGLGGDYGYTF

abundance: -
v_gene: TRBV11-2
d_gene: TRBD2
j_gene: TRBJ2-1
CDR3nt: TGTGCCAGCCTAGCGGGGGCGGGGGCCCAAGATGAGCAGTTCTTC
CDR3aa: CASLAGAGAQDEQFF

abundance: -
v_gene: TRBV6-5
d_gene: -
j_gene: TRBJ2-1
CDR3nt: TGTGCCAGCAGTTACTCCCCGGGACAAGGTCTCCATGAGCAGTTCTTC
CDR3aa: CASSYSPGQGLHEQFF

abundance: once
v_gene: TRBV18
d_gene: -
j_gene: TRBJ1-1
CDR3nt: TGTGCCAGCTCACCTCTTGGGGCTAACACTGAAGCTTTCTTT
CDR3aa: CASSPLGANTEAFF

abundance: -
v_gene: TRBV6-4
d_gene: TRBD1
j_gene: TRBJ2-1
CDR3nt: TGTGCCAGCAGTGAGAAGACAGGGGGAAGCTCCTACAATGAGCAGTTCTTC
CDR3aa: CASSEKTGGSSYNEQFF

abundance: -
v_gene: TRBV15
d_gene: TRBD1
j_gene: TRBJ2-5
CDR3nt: TGTGCCACCAGCAGAGGCCCCGGGACAGAAGAGACCCAGTACTTC
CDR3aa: CATSRGPGTEETQYF

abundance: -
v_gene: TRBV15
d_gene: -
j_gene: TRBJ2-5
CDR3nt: TGTGCCACCAGCAGAGATTTCGCGGGGGAGACCCAGTACTTC
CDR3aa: CATSRDFAGETQYF

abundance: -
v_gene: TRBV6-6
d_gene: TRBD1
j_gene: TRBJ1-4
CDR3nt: TGTGCCAGCAGCCCGGGACAGGGGGAGTCTGAACTGTTTTTT
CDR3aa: CASSPGQGESELFF

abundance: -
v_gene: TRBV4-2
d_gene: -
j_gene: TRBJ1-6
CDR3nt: TGTGCCAGCAGCCAAGAAAGACAGTACCATTCACCCCTCCACTTT
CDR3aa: CASSQERQYHSPLHF

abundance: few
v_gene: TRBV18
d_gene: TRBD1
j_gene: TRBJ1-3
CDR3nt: TGTGCCAGCTCACCACCCGGACAGGGGCACTCTGGAAACACCATATATTTT
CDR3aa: CASSPPGQGHSGNTIYF

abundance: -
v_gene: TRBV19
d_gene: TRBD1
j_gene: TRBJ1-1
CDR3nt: TGTGCCAGTAGTCACAGGGGGACGTTCACTGAAGCTTTCTTT
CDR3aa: CASSHRGTFTEAFF

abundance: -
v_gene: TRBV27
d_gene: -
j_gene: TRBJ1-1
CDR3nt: TGTGCCAGCTGCCCAGCGGGTCGATTGAACACTGAAGCTTTCTTT
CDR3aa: CASCPAGRLNTEAFF

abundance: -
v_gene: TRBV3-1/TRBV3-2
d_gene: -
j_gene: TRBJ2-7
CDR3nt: TGTGCCAGCAGCCCGGACAGATACTACGAGCAGTACTTC
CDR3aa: CASSPDRYYEQYF

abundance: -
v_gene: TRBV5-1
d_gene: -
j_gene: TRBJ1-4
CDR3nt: TGCGCCAGCAGCTCCGGGACATCTGGAGGAGAAAAACTGTTTTTT
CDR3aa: CASSSGTSGGEKLFF

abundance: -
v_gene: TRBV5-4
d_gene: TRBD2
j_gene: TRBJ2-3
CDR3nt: TGTGCCACCAAGACTAGCGGGGGGGGTACAGATACGCAGTATTTT
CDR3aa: CATKTSGGGTDTQYF

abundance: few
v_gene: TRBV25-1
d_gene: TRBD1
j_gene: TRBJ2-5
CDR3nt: TGTGCCAGCAGTCCCAAGGGAGCCTGGCAGGGGGACCAAGAGACCCAGTACTTC
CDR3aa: CASSPKGAWQGDQETQYF

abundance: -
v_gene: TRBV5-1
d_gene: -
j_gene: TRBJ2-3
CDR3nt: TGCGCCAGCAGCCCCCTAGGGGGGGGCACAGATACGCAGTATTTT
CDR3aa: CASSPLGGGTDTQYF

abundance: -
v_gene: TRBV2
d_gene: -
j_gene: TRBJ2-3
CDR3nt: TGTGCCAGCATGGAACAGGACGTATCAGATACGCAGTATTTT
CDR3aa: CASMEQDVSDTQYF

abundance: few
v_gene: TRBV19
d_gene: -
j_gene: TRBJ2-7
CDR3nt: TGTGCCAGTTCGGGACTCCTCTCCGGGGAGCAGTACTTC
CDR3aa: CASSGLLSGEQYF

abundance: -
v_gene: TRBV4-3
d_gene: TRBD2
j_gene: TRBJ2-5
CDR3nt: TGCGCCAGCAGCCGACTAGCGGGGGGGCAAGAGACCCAGTACTTC
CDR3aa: CASSRLAGGQETQYF

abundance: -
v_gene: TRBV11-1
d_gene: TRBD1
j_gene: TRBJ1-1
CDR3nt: TGTGCCAGCATTAAGGGACAGGGGGCGGGGAACACTGAAGCTTTCTTT
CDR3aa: CASIKGQGAGNTEAFF

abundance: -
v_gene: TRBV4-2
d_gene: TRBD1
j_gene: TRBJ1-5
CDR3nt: TGTGCCAGCAGCCCATTACAGGGGTCGGGTCAGCCCCAGCATTTT
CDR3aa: CASSPLQGSGQPQHF

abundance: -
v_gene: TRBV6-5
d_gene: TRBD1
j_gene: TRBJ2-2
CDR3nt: TGTGCCAGCAGCGGACAGGGTCTTCGGACCGGGGAGCTGTTTTTT
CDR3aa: CASSGQGLRTGELFF

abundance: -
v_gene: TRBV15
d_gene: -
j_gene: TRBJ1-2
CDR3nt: TGTGCCACCAGCAGAGATGGACAGTTTGGGGCCTACACCTTC
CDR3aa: CATSRDGQFGAYTF

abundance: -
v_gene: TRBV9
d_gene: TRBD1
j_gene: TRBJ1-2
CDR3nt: TGTGCCAGCAGCGTAGCAGGAGGGGGCGGAAACTATGGCTACACCTTC
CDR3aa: CASSVAGGGGNYGYTF

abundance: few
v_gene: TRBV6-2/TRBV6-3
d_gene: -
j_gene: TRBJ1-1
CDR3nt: TGTGCCAGCAGTACCACAGCTGAAGCTTTCTTT
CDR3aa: CASSTTAEAFF

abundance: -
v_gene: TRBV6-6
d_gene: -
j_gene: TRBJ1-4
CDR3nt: TGTGCCAGCAGTTATTCAGGGAACAATGAAAAACTGTTTTTT
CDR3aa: CASSYSGNNEKLFF

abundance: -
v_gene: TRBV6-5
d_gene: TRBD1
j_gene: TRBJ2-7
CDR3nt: TGTGCCAGCAGTCGCCTGGGACAGGGGGGCTACGAGCAGTACTTC
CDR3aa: CASSRLGQGGYEQYF

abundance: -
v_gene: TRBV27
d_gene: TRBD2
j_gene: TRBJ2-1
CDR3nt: TGTGCCAGCAGTTTAAGATTAGCGGGGGCCTACAATGAGCAGTTCTTC
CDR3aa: CASSLRLAGAYNEQFF

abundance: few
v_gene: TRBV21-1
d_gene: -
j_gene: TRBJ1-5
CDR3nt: TGTGCCAGCAGCAAAGGTGCGGCGTGGGGCAATCAGCCCCAGCATTTT
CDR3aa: CASSKGAAWGNQPQHF

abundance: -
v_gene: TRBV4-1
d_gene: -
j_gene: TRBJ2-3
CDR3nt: TGCGCCAGCAGCCAAGAACAGTCTCAAGCTTCAGATACGCAGTATTTT
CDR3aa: CASSQEQSQASDTQYF

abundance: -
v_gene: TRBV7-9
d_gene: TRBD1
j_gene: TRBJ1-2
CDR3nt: TGTGCCAGCAGCTTAGCCTTTGGACAGGGTCCCACCCCACGTGGCTACACCTTC
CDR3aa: CASSLAFGQGPTPRGYTF

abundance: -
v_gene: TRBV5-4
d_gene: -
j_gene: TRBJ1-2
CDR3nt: TGTGCCAGCAGCTTTCCCGGGGACAACACTAACTATGGCTACACCTTC
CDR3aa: CASSFPGDNTNYGYTF

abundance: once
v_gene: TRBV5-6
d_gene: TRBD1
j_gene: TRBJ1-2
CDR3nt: TGTGCCAGCAGCTCTGGGACAGGGAGGGTTGGCTACACCTTC
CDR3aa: CASSSGTGRVGYTF

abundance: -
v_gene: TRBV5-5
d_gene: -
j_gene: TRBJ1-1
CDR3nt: TGTGCCAGCAGCTTGGTACTGGACATCCCGGCCGAAGCTTTCTTT
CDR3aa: CASSLVLDIPAEAFF

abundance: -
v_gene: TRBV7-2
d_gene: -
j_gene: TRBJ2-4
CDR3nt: TGTGCCAGCAGCCCACCGGGGTGGAACGGGGGTCCCAAAAACATTCAGTACTTC
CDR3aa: CASSPPGWNGGPKNIQYF

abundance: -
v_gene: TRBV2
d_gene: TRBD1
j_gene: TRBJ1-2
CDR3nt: TGTGCCAGTCCGGGACAGGGTTATGGCTACACCTTC
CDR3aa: CASPGQGYGYTF

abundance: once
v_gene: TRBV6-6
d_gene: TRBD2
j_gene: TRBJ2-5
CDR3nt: TGTGCCAGCAGTCGAACACGAACTAGCGGGGGGGACCAAGAGACCCAGTACTTC
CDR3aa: CASSRTRTSGGDQETQYF

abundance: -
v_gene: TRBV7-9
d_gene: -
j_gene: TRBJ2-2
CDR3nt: TGTGCCAGCAGCGCCACAGGGTCCGGGGAGCTGTTTTTT
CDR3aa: CASSATGSGELFF

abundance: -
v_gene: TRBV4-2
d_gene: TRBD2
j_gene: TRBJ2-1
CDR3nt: TGTGCCAGCAGCCAGGGATCCTCTAGCGGGGGGGCCAATGAGCAGTTCTTC
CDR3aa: CASSQGSSSGGANEQFF

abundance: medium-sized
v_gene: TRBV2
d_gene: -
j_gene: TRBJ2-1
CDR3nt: TGTGCCAGCTCCTATGACAATGAGCAGTTCTTC
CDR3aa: CASSYDNEQFF

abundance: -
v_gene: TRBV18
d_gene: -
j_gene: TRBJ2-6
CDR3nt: TGTGCCAGCTCACCACCCTTCTCTGGGGCCAACGTCCTGACTTTC
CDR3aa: CASSPPFSGANVLTF

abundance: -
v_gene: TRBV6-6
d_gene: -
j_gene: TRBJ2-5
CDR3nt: TGCATCTCAGCTCGGACAGTACAAGAGACCCAGTACTTC
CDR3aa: CISARTVQETQYF

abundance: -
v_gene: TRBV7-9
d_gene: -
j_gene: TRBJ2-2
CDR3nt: TGTGCCAGCAGCGCTAGGGACTCGCAGGTTAACACCGGGGAGCTGTTTTTT
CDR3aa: CASSARDSQVNTGELFF

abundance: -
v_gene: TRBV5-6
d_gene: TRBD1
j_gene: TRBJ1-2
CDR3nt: TGTGCCAGCAGCTTGGGCGGGACAGGACCCTCTAACTATGGCTACACCTTC
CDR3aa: CASSLGGTGPSNYGYTF

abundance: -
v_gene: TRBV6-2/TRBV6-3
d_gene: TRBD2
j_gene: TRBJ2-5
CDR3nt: TGTGCCAGCAGTCCGGGGACTAGCGGGGGGGCCGAGACCCAGTACTTC
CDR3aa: CASSPGTSGGAETQYF

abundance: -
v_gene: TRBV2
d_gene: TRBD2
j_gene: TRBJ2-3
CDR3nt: TGTGCCAGCAATCGACTAGCTAGCACAGATACGCAGTATTTT
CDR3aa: CASNRLASTDTQYF

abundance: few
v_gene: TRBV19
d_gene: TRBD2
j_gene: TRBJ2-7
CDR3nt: TGTGCCAGTAGGTTGAGCGGGGAAGAGTACTTC
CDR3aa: CASRLSGEEYF

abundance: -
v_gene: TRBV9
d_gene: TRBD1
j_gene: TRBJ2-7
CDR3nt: TGTGCCAGCAGCGTGGACAGGGGGTCTATGGAGCAGTACTTC
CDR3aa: CASSVDRGSMEQYF

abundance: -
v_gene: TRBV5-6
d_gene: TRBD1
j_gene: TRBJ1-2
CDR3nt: TGTGCCAGCAGCTTTAGACAGGGATGGTATGGCTACACCTTC
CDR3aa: CASSFRQGWYGYTF

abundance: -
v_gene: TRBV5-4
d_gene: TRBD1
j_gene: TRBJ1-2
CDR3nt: TGTGCCAGCAGCTTGATGGGGACAGCTTATTTTGGCTACACCTTC
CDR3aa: CASSLMGTAYFGYTF

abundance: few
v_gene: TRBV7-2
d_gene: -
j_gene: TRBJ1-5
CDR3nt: TGTGCCAGCAGCTTAGTGGCAGGAGGTCAGCCCCAGCATTTT
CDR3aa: CASSLVAGGQPQHF